This T cell receptor beta chain was observed in a study of T cells expressing NK-cell markers (dated by TCRdb to the early 2020s). About the full investigation: Three sorted T-cell subsets (CD3+CD56+NKG2C+, CD3+CD56+NKG2C- and CD3+CD56-NKG2C+) from several donors had their TCR beta-chain repertoires profiled. The eight sequenced donors were randomly selected healthy volunteers, three men and five women. Among the eight sequenced donors, only one was HCMV-seronegative, while the other seven were HCMV-seropositive. The libraries were sequenced on Illumina HiSeq 2000/2500, MiSeq or NextSeq, producing 2 x 150 bp reads. Findings and caveats that apply to the study as a whole: Those dominant clonotypes were again the most abundant among CD3+CD56-NKG2C+ cells in several donors, at roughly 25-60.1%. In over 5 donors, the dominant CD3+CD56+NKG2C+ clonotypes were among the top 10 CD8+ clonotypes and accounted for 1.0-7.0% of CD8+ T cells. Whether the expanded NKG2C-expressing T cell clones were specific for HCMV antigens remained unclear.

HCMV-specific IgG was detected in serum with a commercial ELISA kit to determine HCMV serostatus. Ficoll density gradient centrifugation was used to isolate peripheral blood mononuclear cells from blood. To note about this clonotype: Its antigen has not been determined.

CDR1 and CDR2, per the germline V gene, are MGHRA and YSYEKL. Measured from the cysteine to the phenylalanine, the CDR3 is 15 residues long. DNA was not recorded. The sequencing machine was an Illumina HiSeq 2000. TCR beta cDNA libraries were made by 5'RACE template switching that added a universal primer site and unique molecular identifiers. Synthesis of cDNA was primed from the TCR beta constant segment and was followed by two consecutive PCR amplification steps. The original pipeline was this. MIGEC was used to demultiplex reads and group the reads by UMI, and MiTCR was used to assemble and quantify clonotypes. To remove erroneous sequences, TCR cDNA sequences were retained only when supported by two or more reads. The tcR package was used for downstream repertoire analysis, with clonotypes matched between fractions based on CDR3 nucleotide sequence plus V segment. Antigen specificity was annotated against VDJdb with VDJmatch, allowing one amino acid substitution in CDR3. The reads went through TCRdb reprocessing, and each CDR3 protein sequence gets one entry with no DNA. TCRdb's processing, not the authors', yielded these V and J calls. The table kept for this sample lists approximately 150,000 distinct CDR3 sequences. Clones ranked in the top ten supply roughly 12% of the sample.

The source is a young man in good health. Donor details come from another sample of the same person, matched by shared clones. The chain links TRBV4-1 with TRBJ2-2; the TCRdb D gene call, TRBD2, has no DNA to confirm it. Sequencing used blood T cells: a sorted CD56 or NKG2C T cell subset, CD4+ or CD8+ T cells, or bulk PBMC T cells (not recorded which). The CDR3: CASSQRTGNTGELFF.